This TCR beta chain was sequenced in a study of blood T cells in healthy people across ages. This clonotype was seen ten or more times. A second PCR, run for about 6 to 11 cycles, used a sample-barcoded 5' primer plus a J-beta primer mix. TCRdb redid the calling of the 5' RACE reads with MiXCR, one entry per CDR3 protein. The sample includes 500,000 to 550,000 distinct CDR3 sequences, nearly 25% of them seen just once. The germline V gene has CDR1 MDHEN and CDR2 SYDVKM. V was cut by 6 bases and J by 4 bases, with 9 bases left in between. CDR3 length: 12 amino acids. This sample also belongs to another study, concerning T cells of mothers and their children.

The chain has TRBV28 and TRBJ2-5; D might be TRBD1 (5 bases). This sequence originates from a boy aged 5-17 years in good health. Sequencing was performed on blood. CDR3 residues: CASSVRGETQYF. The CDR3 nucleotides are TGTGCCAGCAGCGTAAGGGGAGAGACCCAGTACTTC.